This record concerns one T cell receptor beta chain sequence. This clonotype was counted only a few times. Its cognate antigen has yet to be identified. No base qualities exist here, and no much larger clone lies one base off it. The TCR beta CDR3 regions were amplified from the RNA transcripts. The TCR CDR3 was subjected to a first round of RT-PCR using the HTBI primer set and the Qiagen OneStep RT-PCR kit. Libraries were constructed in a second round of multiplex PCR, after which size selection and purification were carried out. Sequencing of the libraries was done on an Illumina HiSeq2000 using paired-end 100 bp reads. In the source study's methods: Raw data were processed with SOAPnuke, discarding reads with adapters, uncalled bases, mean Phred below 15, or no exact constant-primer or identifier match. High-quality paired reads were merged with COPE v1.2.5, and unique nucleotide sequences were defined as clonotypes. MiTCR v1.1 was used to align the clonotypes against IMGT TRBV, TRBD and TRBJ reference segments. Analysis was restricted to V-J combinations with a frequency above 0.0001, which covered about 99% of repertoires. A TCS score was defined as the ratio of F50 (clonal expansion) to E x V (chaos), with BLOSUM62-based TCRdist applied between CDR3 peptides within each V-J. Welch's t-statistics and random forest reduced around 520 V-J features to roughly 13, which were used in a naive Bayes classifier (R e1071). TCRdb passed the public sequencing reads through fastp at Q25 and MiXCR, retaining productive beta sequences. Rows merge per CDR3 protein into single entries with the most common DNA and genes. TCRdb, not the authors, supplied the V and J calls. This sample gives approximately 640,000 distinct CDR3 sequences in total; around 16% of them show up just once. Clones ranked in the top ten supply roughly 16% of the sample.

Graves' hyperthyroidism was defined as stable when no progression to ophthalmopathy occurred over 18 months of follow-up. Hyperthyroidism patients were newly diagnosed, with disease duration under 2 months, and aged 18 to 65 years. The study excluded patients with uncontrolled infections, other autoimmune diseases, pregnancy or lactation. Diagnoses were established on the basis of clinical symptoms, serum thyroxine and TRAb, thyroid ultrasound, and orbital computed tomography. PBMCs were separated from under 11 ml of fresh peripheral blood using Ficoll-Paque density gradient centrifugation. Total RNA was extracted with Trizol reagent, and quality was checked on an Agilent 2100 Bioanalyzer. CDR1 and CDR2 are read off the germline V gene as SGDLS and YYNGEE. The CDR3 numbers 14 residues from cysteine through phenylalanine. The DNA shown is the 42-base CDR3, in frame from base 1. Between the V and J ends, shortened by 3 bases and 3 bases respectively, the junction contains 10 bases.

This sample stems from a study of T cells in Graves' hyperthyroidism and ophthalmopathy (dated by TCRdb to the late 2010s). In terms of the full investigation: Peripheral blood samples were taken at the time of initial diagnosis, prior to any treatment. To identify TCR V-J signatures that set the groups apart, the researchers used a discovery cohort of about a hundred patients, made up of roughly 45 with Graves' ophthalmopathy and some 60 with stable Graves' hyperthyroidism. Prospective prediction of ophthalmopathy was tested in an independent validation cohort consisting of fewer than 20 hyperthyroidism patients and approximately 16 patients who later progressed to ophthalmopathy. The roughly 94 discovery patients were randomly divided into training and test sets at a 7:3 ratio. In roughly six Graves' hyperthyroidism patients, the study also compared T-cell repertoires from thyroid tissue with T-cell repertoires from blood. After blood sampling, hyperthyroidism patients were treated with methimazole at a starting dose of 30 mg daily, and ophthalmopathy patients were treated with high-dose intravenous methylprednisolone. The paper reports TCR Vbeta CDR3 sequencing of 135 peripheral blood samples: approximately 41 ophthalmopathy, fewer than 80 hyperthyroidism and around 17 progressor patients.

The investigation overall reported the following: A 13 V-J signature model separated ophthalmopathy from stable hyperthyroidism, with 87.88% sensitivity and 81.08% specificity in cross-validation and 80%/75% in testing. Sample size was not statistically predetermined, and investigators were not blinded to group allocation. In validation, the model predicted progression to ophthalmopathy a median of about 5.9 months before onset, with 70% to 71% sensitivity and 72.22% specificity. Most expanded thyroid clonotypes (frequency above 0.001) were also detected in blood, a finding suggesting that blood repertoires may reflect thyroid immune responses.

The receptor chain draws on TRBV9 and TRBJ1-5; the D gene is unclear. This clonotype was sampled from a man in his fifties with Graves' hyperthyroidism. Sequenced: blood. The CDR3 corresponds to CASSGSGYNQPQHF. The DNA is TGTGCCAGCAGCGGTAGTGGTTACAATCAGCCCCAGCATTTT.